The 24 T cell receptor beta chains given below trace back to one sample, sequenced in a study of cytomegalovirus exposure and HLA in healthy donors. Measured with immunoSEQ multiplex PCR; TCRdb has only the in-frame clones, and not every one. This repertoire shows under 150,000 clones, around nine tenths found once; its top ten account for less than 2%. Sequencing input: PBMCs. Receptor source: a woman aged 18-30 years in good health and CMV-seronegative.

In its sample, this clone was seen once. The chain combines TRBV7-9 with TRBJ2-2; 11 bases map to TRBD2. V shed 4 bases and J 1 base; nucleotides not matched to a gene: 2. The CDR3 covers 16 residues. The germline CDR1 and CDR2 sequences are SEHNR and FQNEAQ (reference sequence). The CDR3 sequence is CASSYTSGRNTGELFF. Written as DNA, the CDR3 is TGTGCCAGCAGCTATACTAGCGGGAGGAACACCGGGGAGCTGTTTTTT.

This chain connects TRBV12-5 to TRBJ1-4, with D unclear. CDR3 length equals 11 residues. Deletions cut 5 bases from V and 8 bases from J, with 6 bases between. Germline loops: CDR1 LGHNT, CDR2 FRNRAP. The CDR3 loop is CASGTGEKLFF. CDR3 nucleotide sequence: TGTGCTAGTGGTACCGGGGAAAAACTGTTTTTT.

The rearrangement links TRBV6-4 to TRBJ2-1; D is perhaps TRBD2 (6 bases). This CDR3 has 16 residues. V lost 2 bases and J 3 bases, leaving 14 bases between the germline ends. The germline CDR1 and CDR2 sequences are MRHNA and SNTAGT. CDR3 region: CASSDRAGSDYNEQFF. Here the CDR3 DNA reads TGTGCCAGCAGTGACCGGGCGGGGTCGGACTACAATGAGCAGTTCTTC.

V usage is TRBV13 and J usage is TRBJ1-4, with D maybe TRBD1 (5 bases). The CDR3 has 15 amino acids. V was trimmed by 2 bases and J by 8 bases, leaving 15 bases between them. Germline CDR1 reads PRHDT; CDR2 reads FYEKMQ (reference sequence). The CDR3 coding sequence is TGTGCCAGCAGCTTATATTGGGGCAGGCGGGAAAAACTGTTTTTT. It codes for CASSLYWGRREKLFF.

The V and J genes are TRBV4-2 and TRBJ2-7; 12 positions match TRBD1. J lost 4 bases, V lost 3 bases, and 4 bases had no gene match. This CDR3 has 15 amino acids. Germline-derived CDR1 and CDR2 are LGHNA and YNFKEQ. This CDR3 is CASSQGTGGWYEQYF. The DNA of the CDR3 is TGTGCCAGCAGCCAGGGGACAGGGGGCTGGTACGAGCAGTACTTC.

V usage is TRBV14 and J usage is TRBJ2-6, with 7 positions matching TRBD1. V was clipped by 4 bases and J by 2 bases; unmatched bases: 5. The CDR3 totals 16 residues. Germline V gene data show CDR1 as SGHDN and CDR2 as FVKESK. The CDR3 DNA reads as TGTGCCAGCAGCCGCAGACAGGGCCCTGGGGCCAACGTCCTGACTTTC. Residues: CASSRRQGPGANVLTF.

This clone appeared a single time. The rearrangement joins TRBV29-1 to TRBJ1-2, with 8 bases fitting TRBD1. Unmatched junction bases numbered 6, after V lost 4 bases and J lost 5 bases. Germline V gene data show CDR1 as SQVTM and CDR2 as ANQGSEA. This CDR3 spans 13 amino acids. Here the CDR3 DNA reads TGCAGCGTTGCTGACAGGGGTGGATATGGCTACACCTTC. It specifies CSVADRGGYGYTF.

This sequence joins TRBV13 and TRBJ2-1, with TRBD2 as a possible D gene (6 bases). The germline V and J ends were trimmed by 5 bases and 8 bases, with 19 bases remaining between them. The germline CDR1 and CDR2 sequences are PRHDT and FYEKMQ (reference sequence). This CDR3 region has 15 residues. The CDR3 DNA sequence: TGTGCCAGCAGCCACCGTGGGGGGAGTCAGGATGAGCAGTTCTTC. It yields the protein CASSHRGGSQDEQFF.

The J gene is TRBJ2-1, the V gene TRBV5-1; 14 bases map to TRBD2. Germline V CDR1 and CDR2: SGHRS, YFSETQ. The V gene end was trimmed by 4 bases and the J gene end by 9 bases; junction bases not matched to a gene: 6. CDR3 length: 15 amino acids. CDR3: CASSQTSGGAFEQFF. DNA of the CDR3: TGCGCCAGCAGCCAGACTAGCGGGGGGGCGTTTGAGCAGTTCTTC.

This sequence joins TRBV27 and TRBJ2-4; 7 bases line up with TRBD1. CDR1 and CDR2 from the germline V gene are MNHEY and SMNVEV (reference sequence). V lost 3 bases, J lost 7 bases, and 6 bases stayed unmatched. This CDR3 comprises 14 residues. CDR3 in DNA: TGTGCCAGCAGTTTGACAGGGAATGGGAACATTCAGTACTTC. Translated: CASSLTGNGNIQYF.

This clone was observed a single time. This CDR3 reads CASRRTGGTYEQYF. The CDR3 region has the DNA TGTGCCAGCCGCAGGACAGGCGGTACCTACGAGCAGTACTTC. The chain carries TRBV13 and TRBJ2-7, with 7 bases lining up with TRBD1. With V trimmed by 8 bases and J by 2 bases, 9 bases remained unmatched. Germline loops: CDR1 PRHDT, CDR2 FYEKMQ (reference sequence). The CDR3 length is 14 residues. The variable domain in full, with the rest retrieved from reference TRBV13 and TRBJ2-7, is AAGVIQSPRHLIKEKRETATLKCYPIPRHDTVYWYQQGPGQDPQFLISFYEKMQSDKGSIPDRFSAQQFSDYHSELNMSSLELGDSALYFCASRRTGGTYEQYFGPGTRLTVT.

With regard to this clone: With a much larger clone just one base away, this may be a read error. Other DNA sequences of this sample code for an identical CDR3. The genes are TRBV30 and TRBJ1-2, with 9 nucleotides matching TRBD1. Germline V lookup: CDR1 GTSNPN, CDR2 SVGIG (reference sequence). The CDR3 is made up of 14 amino acids. The CDR3 DNA is TGTGCCTGGAGTGCGGGACAGGGATGGTATGGCTATACCTTC. Translating it yields CAWSAGQGWYGYTF.

This rearrangement joins TRBV5-1 to TRBJ2-1; 9 nucleotides agree with TRBD1. This CDR3 contains 15 residues. Germline CDR1 SGHRS, CDR2 YFSETQ. The ends lost 4 bases at V and 4 bases at J; junction bases unmatched: 6. The CDR3: CASSPGQGQYNEQFF. The CDR3 nucleotides read TGCGCCAGCAGCCCTGGACAGGGGCAGTACAATGAGCAGTTCTTC.

The chain combines TRBV12-1 with TRBJ2-3; TRBD2, the table's D call, lacks a check against the DNA. TRBV12-1 is an annotated pseudogene. The CDR3 consists of 17 residues. In nucleotides, the CDR3 is TGTGCCAGCAGCTCTTATAACCCGGGGGGGAACACAGATACGCAGTATTTT. Residues: CASSSYNPGGNTDTQYF.

There are a few counts of this clone. The chain recombines TRBV6-5 with TRBJ2-7, with D perhaps matching TRBD1 (6 bases). V was clipped by 0 bases and J by 3 bases, with 6 bases between them. This CDR3 is built from 13 residues. Per the germline V gene, CDR1 is MNHEY and CDR2 is SVGAGI. The CDR3 nucleotides are TGTGCCAGCAGTTACTCGGACAGCTACGAGCAGTACTTC. This translates into CASSYSDSYEQYF.

DNA of the CDR3: TGCAGCGTTGACCAGGGGCCCGAGCAGTACTTC. Its translation: CSVDQGPEQYF. V is TRBV29-1 and J is TRBJ2-7; tentative D call: TRBD1 (6 bases). CDR1 is SQVTM and CDR2 is ANQGSEA in the germline V gene. The ends were cut back, 3 bases at V and 6 bases at J, with 9 bases in the middle. CDR3 length equals 11 residues.

V and J are TRBV2 and TRBJ1-1; possibly TRBD1 for D (5 bases). The CDR3 runs to 12 residues. Trimming took off 6 bases at V and 4 bases at J, with 9 bases between the two ends. Per the germline V gene, CDR1 is SNHLY and CDR2 is FYNNEI. CDR3 sequence: CASSGHSTEAFF. DNA for the CDR3: TGTGCCAGCAGCGGACACAGCACTGAAGCTTTCTTT.

This chain uses TRBV6-5 with TRBJ1-2; possible D gene TRBD1, 6 bases. Germline values: CDR1 MNHEY, CDR2 SVGAGI. The CDR3 loop spans 14 amino acids. The V and J ends lost 6 bases and 3 bases respectively, with 14 bases between them. This CDR3 reads CASRQPGQHYGYTF. CDR3 DNA: TGTGCCAGCAGACAACCTGGACAGCACTATGGCTACACCTTC.

The chain is built from TRBV5-1 and TRBJ2-7; TRBD2 agrees at 15 bases. Germline CDR1 and CDR2: SGHRS and YFSETQ. The CDR3 runs to 19 residues. Trimming cost V 3 bases and J 5 bases; bases outside gene matches: 15. CDR3 in amino acids: CASSSHGTSGRISGNEQYF. The CDR3 DNA reads TGCGCCAGCAGCTCCCACGGGACTAGCGGGAGGATAAGTGGAAACGAGCAGTACTTC.

The V gene is TRBV6-5, the J gene TRBJ2-5; 8 nucleotides line up with TRBD1. Per germline, CDR1 MNHEY and CDR2 SVGAGI. J was trimmed by 2 bases and V by 6 bases; bases with no gene match: 2. CDR3 length equals 13 residues. The DNA of the CDR3 is TGTGCCAGCAGAAGGACAGGGCAAGAGACCCAGTACTTC. Translating gives CASRRTGQETQYF.

V gene TRBV19 combines with J gene TRBJ2-3; 7 bases match TRBD2. Germline CDR1 LNHDA, CDR2 SQIVND (reference sequence). V dropped 7 bases and J dropped 0; count of bases not matched to a gene: 7. The CDR3 consists of 15 residues. The CDR3 region has the DNA TGTGCCAGTACCCTATCTAGCGGCAGCACAGATACGCAGTATTTT. Translation: CASTLSSGSTDTQYF.

The chain couples TRBV18 to TRBJ2-5; D is undetermined. Germline CDR1 KGHSH, CDR2 LQKENI. Trimming left V 2 bases short and J 0 bases short, with 4 bases between. This CDR3 has 13 amino acids. CDR3 nucleotide sequence: TGTGCCAGCTCACCAGACAACCAAGAGACCCAGTACTTC. Its translation is CASSPDNQETQYF. The full variable domain, completed using reference TRBV18 and TRBJ2-5, is NAGVMQNPRHLVRRRGQEARLRCSPMKGHSHVYWYRQLPEEGLKFMVYLQKENIIDESGMPKERFSAEFPKEGPSILRIQQVVRGDSAAYFCASSPDNQETQYFGPGTRLLVL.

This chain joins TRBV19 and TRBJ2-3, with 9 bases fitting TRBD1. This CDR3 is 13 amino acids long. Germline V gene data show CDR1 as LNHDA and CDR2 as SQIVND (reference sequence). The V gene end was trimmed by 7 bases and the J gene end by 4 bases; junction bases not matched to a gene: 3. Here the CDR3 DNA reads TGTGCCAGTAACGGACAGGGGCCAGATACGCAGTATTTT. It specifies CASNGQGPDTQYF.

V is TRBV6-5 and J is TRBJ1-2, with 10 nucleotides matching TRBD1. The germline V gene encodes CDR1 MNHEY and CDR2 SVGAGI. This CDR3 is 14 amino acids long. V shed 7 bases, J shed 4 bases, and the junction held 6 bases outside the gene matches. In nucleotides, the CDR3 is TGTGCCAGCACCAGACAGGGGGCTTTCTATGGCTACACCTTC. It encodes CASTRQGAFYGYTF.